Described below is a single T cell receptor (beta chain) sequence and its context. Its antigen target is currently unknown. One base away there is no much larger clone; base qualities are not given. The source of the sample is a study of blood T cell repertoires in COVID-19 (dated by TCRdb to between 2020 and 2021). Background on the whole study: Samples from collaborators originated in the United States, Italy and Spain and spanned both the acute and convalescent phases of COVID-19. Subjects who had been exposed to COVID-19, were actively infected with it, or had recovered from it provided the deeply sampled blood TCRbeta repertoires that made up the dataset. The samples were drawn from two sources: the first 160 participants of the ongoing ImmuneRACE study, and about 1,300 subjects contributed by 6 global collaborators. The prospective study material was composed of cDNA or gDNA derived from T cells, B-cell-depleted T cells, or PBMCs. A freely available public database, intended as a resource for researchers studying the immune response to SARS-CoV-2, is where the repertoires were released. A de-identified subject ID, COVID-19 status, age in years and sex were almost always included in the sample metadata. Where HLA class I and class II types were available, the types were taken from metadata supplied by the sample provider, not from assay-based typing. Points the paper makes about the study in general: The quantity of clinical and demographic metadata differed by source and by participant and was supplied without curation.

Based on the germline V gene, the CDR1 and CDR2 sequences are ENHRY and SYGVKD. Taken from cysteine to phenylalanine, the CDR3 has 13 residues. Just CDR3 DNA is preserved here, 39 bases in frame from base 1. V is cut by 8 bases and J by 1 base, and the space between the germline ends is 10 bases. TCRbeta CDR3 regions were amplified from genomic DNA using the immunoSEQ Assay, a bias-controlled multiplex PCR. As for the original processing: The number of nucleated cells in each sample was estimated from the amplification of reference gene primers within the assay. To quantify the absolute abundance of each unique TCRbeta CDR3 rearrangement, sequence reads were collapsed and filtered. For each sample, productive Simpson clonality was calculated as the square root of Simpson's diversity index across productive rearrangements. The table was pulled from immuneACCESS by TCRdb, which kept in-frame rearrangements only. Such tables lose some clones; where checked, under half of the loss comes from unresolved V genes, and the rest has no known cause. For V, J and clone size, that table is used; D and trimming come from the DNA. The table for this sample lists 150,000 to 200,000 clones; roughly 90% of them were counted only once. Jointly, the top ten make up 0.65% to 0.95% of the sample.

Whole blood was collected in K2EDTA tubes by collaborating institutions according to the institutions' own protocols. For TCRbeta analysis, collaborators shipped samples in one of three forms: frozen whole blood, isolated PBMCs, or DNA extracted from either of those sample types. The TCR sequence derives from a woman in her 70s with acute or convalescent COVID-19. What was sequenced was peripheral blood. Recombination joined TRBV10-3 with TRBJ2-3, with TRBD2 perhaps the D gene, on 6 matching bases. Here is the DNA: TGTGCCATCGGCGGGAATGGCACAGATACGCAGTATTTT. This codes for CAIGGNGTDTQYF.